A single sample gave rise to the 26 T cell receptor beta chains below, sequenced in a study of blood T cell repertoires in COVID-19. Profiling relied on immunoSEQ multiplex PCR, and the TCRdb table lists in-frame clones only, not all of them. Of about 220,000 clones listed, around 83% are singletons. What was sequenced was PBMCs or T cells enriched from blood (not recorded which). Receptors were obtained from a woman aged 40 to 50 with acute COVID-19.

The CDR3 nucleotides are TGTGCCAGTAGTAGGGGCCTCTCTGGAAACACCATATATTTT. This translates into CASSRGLSGNTIYF. J is TRBJ1-3 and V is TRBV19; TRBD1 might be the D (5 bases). Germline CDR1 and CDR2: LNHDA and SQIVND (reference sequence). The CDR3 runs 14 residues. Deletions cut 4 bases from V and 0 bases from J, with 7 bases between.

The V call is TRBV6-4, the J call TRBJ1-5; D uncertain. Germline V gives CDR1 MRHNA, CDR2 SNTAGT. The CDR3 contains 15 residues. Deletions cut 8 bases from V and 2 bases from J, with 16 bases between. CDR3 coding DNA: TGTGCCAGCGGAGGCCTTCCGGGCGGCAATCAGCCCCAGCATTTT. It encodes CASGGLPGGNQPQHF.

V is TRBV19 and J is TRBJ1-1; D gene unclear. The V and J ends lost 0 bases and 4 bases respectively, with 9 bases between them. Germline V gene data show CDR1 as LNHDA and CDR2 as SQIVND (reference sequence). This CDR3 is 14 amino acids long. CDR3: CASSIDIEGTEAFF. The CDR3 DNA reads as TGTGCCAGTAGTATAGATATTGAGGGCACTGAAGCTTTCTTT. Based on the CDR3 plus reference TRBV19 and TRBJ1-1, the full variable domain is DGGITQSPKYLFRKEGQNVTLSCEQNLNHDAMYWYRQDPGQGLRLIYYSQIVNDFQKGDIAEGYSVSREKKESFPLTVTSAQKNPTAFYLCASSIDIEGTEAFFGQGTRLTVV.

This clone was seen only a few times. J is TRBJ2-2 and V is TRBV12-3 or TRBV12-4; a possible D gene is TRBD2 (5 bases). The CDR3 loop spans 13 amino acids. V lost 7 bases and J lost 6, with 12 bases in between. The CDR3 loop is CASIPTGAGELFF. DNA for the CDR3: TGTGCCAGCATCCCTACCGGGGCCGGGGAGCTGTTTTTT.

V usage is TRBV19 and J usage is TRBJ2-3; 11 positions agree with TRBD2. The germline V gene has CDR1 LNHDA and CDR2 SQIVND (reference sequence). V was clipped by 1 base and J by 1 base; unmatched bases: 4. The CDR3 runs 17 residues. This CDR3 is CASSIGLAGTRTDTQYF. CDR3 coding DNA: TGTGCCAGTAGTATAGGACTAGCGGGGACCCGCACAGATACGCAGTATTTT. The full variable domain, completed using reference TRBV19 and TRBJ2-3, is DGGITQSPKYLFRKEGQNVTLSCEQNLNHDAMYWYRQDPGQGLRLIYYSQIVNDFQKGDIAEGYSVSREKKESFPLTVTSAQKNPTAFYLCASSIGLAGTRTDTQYFGPGTRLTVL.

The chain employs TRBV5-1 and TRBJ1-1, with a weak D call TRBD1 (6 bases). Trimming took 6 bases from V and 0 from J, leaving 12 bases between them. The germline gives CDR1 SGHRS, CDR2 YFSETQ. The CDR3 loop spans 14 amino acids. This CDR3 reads CASTLQGMNTEAFF. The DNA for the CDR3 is TGCGCCAGCACCCTACAGGGAATGAACACTGAAGCTTTCTTT.

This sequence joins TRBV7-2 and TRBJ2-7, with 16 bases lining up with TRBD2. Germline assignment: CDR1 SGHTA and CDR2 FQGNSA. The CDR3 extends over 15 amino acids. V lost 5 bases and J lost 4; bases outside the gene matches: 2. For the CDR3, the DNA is TGTGCCAGCAGCCCGGGACTAGCGGGGGGGTACGAGCAGTACTTC. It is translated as CASSPGLAGGYEQYF. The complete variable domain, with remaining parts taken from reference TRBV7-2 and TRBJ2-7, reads GAGVSQSPSNKVTEKGKDVELRCDPISGHTALYWYRQSLGQGLEFLIYFQGNSAPDKSGLPSDRFSAERTGGSVSTLTIQRTQQEDSAVYLCASSPGLAGGYEQYFGPGTRLTVT.

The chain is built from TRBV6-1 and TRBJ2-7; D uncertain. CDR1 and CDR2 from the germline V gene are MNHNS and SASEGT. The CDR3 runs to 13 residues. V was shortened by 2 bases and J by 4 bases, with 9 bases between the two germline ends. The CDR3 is CASSEIVLYEQYF. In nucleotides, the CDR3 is TGTGCCAGCAGTGAAATCGTCCTTTACGAGCAGTACTTC.

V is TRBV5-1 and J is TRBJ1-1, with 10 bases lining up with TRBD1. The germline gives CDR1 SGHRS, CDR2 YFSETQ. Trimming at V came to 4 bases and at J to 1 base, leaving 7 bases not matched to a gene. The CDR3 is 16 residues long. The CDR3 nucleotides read TGCGCCAGCAGCGGGAGACAGGGGGCGCGGAACACTGAAGCTTTCTTT. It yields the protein CASSGRQGARNTEAFF. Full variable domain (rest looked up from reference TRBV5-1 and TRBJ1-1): KAGVTQTPRYLIKTRGQQVTLSCSPISGHRSVSWYQQTPGQGLQFLFEYFSETQRNKGNFPGRFSGRQFSNSRSEMNVSTLELGDSALYLCASSGRQGARNTEAFFGQGTRLTVV.

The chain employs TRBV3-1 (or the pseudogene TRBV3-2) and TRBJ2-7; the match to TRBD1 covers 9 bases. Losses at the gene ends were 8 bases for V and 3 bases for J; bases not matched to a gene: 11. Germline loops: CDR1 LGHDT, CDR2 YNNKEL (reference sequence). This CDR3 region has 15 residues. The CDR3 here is CASGTRGTGNYEQYF. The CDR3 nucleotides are TGTGCCAGCGGAACCCGGGGGACAGGGAACTACGAGCAGTACTTC.

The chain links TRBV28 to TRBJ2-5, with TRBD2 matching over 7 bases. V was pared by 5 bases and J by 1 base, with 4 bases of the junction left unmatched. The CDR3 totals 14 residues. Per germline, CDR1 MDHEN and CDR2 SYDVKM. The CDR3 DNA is TGTGCCAGCAGTCAGCGGGACGGCCAAGAGACCCAGTACTTC. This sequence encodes CASSQRDGQETQYF.

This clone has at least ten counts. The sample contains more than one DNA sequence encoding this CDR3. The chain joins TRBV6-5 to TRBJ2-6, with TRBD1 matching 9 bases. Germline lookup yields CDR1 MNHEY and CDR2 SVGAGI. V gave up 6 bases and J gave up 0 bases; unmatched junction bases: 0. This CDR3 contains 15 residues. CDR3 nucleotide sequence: TGTGCCAGCAGGACAGGGGGCTCTGGGGCCAACGTCCTGACTTTC. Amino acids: CASRTGGSGANVLTF.

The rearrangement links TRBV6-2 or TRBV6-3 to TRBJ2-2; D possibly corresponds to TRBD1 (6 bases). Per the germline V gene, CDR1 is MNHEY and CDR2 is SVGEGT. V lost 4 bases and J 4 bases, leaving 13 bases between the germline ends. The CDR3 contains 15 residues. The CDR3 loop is CASSLAGASTGELFF. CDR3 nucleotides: TGTGCCAGCAGTTTGGCAGGGGCGTCCACCGGGGAGCTGTTTTTT.

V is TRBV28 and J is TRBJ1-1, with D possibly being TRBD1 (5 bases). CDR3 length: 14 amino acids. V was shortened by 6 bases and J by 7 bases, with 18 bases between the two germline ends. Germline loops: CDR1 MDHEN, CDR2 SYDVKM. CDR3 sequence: CASSRSTVTGEAFF. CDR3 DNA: TGTGCCAGCAGCCGATCGACAGTAACCGGTGAAGCTTTCTTT.

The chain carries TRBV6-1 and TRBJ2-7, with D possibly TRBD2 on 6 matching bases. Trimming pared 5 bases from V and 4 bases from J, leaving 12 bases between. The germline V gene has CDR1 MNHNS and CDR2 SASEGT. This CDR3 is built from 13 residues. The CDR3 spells CASSYSGVYEQYF. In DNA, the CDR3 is TGTGCCAGCAGTTATTCGGGGGTTTACGAGCAGTACTTC.

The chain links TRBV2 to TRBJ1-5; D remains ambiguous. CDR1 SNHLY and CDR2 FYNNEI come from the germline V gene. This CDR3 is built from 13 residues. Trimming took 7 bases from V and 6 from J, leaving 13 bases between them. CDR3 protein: CASMRGEGQPQHF. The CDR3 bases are TGTGCCAGCATGCGGGGAGAGGGTCAGCCCCAGCATTTT.

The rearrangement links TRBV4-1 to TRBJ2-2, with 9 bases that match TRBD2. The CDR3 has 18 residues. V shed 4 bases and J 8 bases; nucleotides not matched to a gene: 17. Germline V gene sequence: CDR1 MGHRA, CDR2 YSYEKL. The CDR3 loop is CASSPRGAGGPLGGELFF. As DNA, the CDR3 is TGCGCCAGCAGCCCCCGTGGAGCGGGAGGACCTTTAGGAGGGGAGCTGTTTTTT.

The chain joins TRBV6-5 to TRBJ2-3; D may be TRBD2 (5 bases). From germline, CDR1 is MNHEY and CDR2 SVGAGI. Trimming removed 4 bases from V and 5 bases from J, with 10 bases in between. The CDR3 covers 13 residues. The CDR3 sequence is CASSSRAGDTQYF. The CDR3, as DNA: TGTGCCAGCAGTTCCCGGGCGGGAGATACGCAGTATTTT.

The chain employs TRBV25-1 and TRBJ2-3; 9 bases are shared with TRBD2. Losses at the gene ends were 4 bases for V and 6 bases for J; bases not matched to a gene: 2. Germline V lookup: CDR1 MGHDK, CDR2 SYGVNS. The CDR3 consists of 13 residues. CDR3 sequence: CASSGSGGDTQYF. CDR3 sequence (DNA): TGTGCCAGCAGTGGGAGCGGGGGGGATACGCAGTATTTT.

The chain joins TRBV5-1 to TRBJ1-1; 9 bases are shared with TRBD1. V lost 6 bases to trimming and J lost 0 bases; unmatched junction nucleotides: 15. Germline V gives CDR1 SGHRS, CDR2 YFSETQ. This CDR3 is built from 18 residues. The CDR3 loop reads CASTPIPRQGGMNTEAFF. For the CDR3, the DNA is TGCGCCAGCACCCCCATACCCAGACAGGGGGGAATGAACACTGAAGCTTTCTTT.

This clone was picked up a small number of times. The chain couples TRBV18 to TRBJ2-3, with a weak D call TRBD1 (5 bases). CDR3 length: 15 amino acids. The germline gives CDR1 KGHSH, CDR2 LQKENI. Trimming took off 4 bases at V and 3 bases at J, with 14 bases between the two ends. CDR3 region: CASSRISGYTDTQYF. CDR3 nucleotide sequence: TGTGCCAGCTCACGGATATCAGGGTATACAGATACGCAGTATTTT.

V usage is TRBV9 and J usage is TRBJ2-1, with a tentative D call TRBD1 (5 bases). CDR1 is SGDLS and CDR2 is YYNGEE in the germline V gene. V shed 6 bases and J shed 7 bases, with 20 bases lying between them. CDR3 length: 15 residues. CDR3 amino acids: CASKGGADSSNEQFF. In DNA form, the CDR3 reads TGTGCCAGCAAGGGTGGGGCGGATTCATCGAATGAGCAGTTCTTC.

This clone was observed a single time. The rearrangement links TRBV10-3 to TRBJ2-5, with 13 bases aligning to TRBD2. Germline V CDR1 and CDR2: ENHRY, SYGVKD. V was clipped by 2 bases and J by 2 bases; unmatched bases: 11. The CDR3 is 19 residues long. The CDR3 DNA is TGTGCCATCAGTGAGCCAAGCGGACTAGCGGGGGAACTACAAGAGACCCAGTACTTC. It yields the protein CAISEPSGLAGELQETQYF.

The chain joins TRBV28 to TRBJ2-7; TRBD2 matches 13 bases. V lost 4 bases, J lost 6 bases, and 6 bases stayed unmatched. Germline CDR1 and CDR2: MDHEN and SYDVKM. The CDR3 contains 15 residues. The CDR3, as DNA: TGTGCCAGCAGTTCCGGGACTAGCGGGAAGGCCGAGCAGTACTTC. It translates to CASSSGTSGKAEQYF.

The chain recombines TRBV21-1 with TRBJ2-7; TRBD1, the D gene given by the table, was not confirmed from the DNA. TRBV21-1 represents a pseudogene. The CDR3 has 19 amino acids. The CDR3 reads CASSKDARDRGPRSDEQYF. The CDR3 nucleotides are TGTGCCAGCAGCAAAGATGCTCGGGACAGGGGCCCCCGTTCGGATGAGCAGTACTTC.

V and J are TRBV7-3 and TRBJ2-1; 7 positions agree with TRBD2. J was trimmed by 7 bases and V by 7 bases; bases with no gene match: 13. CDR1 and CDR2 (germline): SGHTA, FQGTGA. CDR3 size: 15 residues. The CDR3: CASTKGLGAGNEQFF. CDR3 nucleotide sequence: TGTGCCAGCACAAAAGGACTAGGGGCGGGGAATGAGCAGTTCTTC.